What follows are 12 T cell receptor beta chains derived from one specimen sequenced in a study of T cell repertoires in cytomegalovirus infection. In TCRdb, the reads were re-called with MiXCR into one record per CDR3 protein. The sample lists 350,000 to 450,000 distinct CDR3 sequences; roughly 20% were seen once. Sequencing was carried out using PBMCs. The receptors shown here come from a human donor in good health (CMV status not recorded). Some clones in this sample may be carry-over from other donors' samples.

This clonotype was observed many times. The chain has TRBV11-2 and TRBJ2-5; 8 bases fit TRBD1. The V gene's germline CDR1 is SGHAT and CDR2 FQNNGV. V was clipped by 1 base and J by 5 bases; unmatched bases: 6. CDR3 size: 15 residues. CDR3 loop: CASSLGTGILETQYF. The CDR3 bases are TGTGCCAGCAGCTTAGGGACAGGGATTTTGGAGACCCAGTACTTC.

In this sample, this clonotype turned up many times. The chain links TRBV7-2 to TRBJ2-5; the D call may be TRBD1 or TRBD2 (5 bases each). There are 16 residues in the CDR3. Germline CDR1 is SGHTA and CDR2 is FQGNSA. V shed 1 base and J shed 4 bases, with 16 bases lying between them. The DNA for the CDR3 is TGTGCCAGCAGCTTAGTCCCCGGTTCGGGACGAGAGACCCAGTACTTC. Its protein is CASSLVPGSGRETQYF.

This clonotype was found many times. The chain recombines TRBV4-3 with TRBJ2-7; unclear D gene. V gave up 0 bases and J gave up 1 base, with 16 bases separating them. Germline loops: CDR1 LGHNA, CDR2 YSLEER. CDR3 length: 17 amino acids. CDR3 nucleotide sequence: TGCGCCAGCAGCCAAGAGTACCGCCTCCCGGCATCCTACGAGCAGTACTTC. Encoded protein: CASSQEYRLPASYEQYF.

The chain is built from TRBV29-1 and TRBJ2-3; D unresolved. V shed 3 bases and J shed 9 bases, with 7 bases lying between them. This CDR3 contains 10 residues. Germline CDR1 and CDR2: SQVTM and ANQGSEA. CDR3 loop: CSVDSGTQYF. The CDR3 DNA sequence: TGCAGCGTTGATTCCGGGACGCAGTATTTT.

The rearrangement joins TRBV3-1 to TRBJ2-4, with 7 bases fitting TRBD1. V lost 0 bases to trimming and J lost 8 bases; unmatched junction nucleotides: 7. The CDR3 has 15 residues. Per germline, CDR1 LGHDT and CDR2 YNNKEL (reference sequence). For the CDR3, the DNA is TGTGCCAGCAGCCAAGAGGACAGGTTCGGTGACATTCAGTACTTC. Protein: CASSQEDRFGDIQYF.

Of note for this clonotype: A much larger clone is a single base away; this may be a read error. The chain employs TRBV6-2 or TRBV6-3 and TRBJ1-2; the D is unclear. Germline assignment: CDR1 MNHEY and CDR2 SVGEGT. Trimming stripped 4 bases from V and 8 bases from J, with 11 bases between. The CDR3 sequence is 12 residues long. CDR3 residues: CASSFGRHGYTF. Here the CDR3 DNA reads TGTGCCAGCAGTTTTGGACGTCACGGCTACACCTTC.

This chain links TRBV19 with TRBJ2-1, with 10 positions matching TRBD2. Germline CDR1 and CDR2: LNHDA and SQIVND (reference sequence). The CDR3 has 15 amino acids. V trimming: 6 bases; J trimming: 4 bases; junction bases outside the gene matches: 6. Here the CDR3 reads CASSRTSGNYNEQFF. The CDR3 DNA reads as TGTGCCAGTAGCCGGACTAGCGGAAATTACAATGAGCAGTTCTTC.

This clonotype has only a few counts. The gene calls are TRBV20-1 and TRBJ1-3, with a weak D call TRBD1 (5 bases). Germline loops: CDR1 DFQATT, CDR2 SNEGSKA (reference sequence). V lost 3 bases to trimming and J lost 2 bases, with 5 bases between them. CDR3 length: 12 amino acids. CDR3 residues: CSARGAGNTIYF. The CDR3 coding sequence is TGCAGTGCTAGGGGGGCTGGAAACACCATATATTTT.

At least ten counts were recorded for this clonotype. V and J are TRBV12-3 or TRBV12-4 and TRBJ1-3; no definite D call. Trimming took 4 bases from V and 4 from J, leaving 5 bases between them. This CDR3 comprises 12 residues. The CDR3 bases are TGTGCCAGCAGTTATGCCGGAAACACCATATATTTT. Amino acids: CASSYAGNTIYF.

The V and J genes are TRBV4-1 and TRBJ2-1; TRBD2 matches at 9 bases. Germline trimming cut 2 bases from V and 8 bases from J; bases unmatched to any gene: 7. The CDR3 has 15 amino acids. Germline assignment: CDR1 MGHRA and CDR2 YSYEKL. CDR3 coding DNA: TGCGCCAGCAGCCAAAATAGCGGGAGTTTTGATGAGCAGTTCTTC. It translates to CASSQNSGSFDEQFF.

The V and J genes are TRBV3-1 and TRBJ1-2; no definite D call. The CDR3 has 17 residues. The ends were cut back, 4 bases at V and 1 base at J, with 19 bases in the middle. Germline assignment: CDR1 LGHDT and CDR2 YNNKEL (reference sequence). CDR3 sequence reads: CASSLRPPGANNYGYTF. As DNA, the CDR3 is TGTGCCAGCAGCCTAAGGCCCCCGGGCGCCAATAACTATGGCTACACCTTC.

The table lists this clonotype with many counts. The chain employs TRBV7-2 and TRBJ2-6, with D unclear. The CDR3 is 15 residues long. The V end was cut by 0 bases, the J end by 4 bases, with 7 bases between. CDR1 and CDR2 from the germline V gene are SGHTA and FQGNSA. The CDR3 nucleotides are TGTGCCAGCAGCTTAGCGAGTTCAGGGGCCAACGTCCTGACTTTC. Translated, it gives CASSLASSGANVLTF.